Here is one T cell receptor (beta chain) with its context. TCRdb's table, derived via immunoSEQ multiplex PCR, lists solely in-frame clones and lacks some. The repertoire holds 100,000 to 150,000 clones, with approximately 85% as singletons. Germline V lookup: CDR1 MNHEY, CDR2 SVGEGT. Trimming removed 5 bases from V and 2 bases from J; junction bases left unmatched: 5. This CDR3 comprises 14 residues. The sample is drawn from a study of blood T cell repertoires in COVID-19. The chain couples TRBV6-2 or TRBV6-3 to TRBJ2-7; 8 nucleotides align to TRBD2. This TCR was sampled from a human donor in a cohort sampled during active COVID-19. Material: peripheral blood. CDR3: CASSASGSPYEQYF. The CDR3, as DNA: TGTGCCAGCAGTGCAAGCGGGAGCCCCTACGAGCAGTACTTC.